A selection of T cell receptor beta chains follows, all from one sample in a study of cytomegalovirus exposure and HLA in healthy donors. Data came from immunoSEQ multiplex PCR; TCRdb stores just in-frame clones and leaves some out. The data show over 100,000 clones, 82% seen once. Sequencing was performed on PBMCs. These receptor sequences come from a man between 25 and 39 years old in good health and CMV-seropositive. Both conserved end residues are trimmed from each CDR3. Each record gives: V gene, J gene, CDR3 protein.

>TRBV5-4|TRBJ2-3
ASSPGTSGPSTDTQY
>TRBV9|TRBJ1-5
ASSAGTGGRPQH
>TRBV7-3|TRBJ1-2
ASSFDSNYGYT
>TRBV7-9|TRBJ1-6
ASSSRLGQGSPLH
>TRBV7-2|TRBJ2-2
ASSDRGGLGELF
>TRBV27|TRBJ2-1
ATTGLPGQYNEQF
>TRBV10-3|TRBJ2-1
AIRGTSGRTLDEQF
>TRBV15|TRBJ2-5
ATSRVAGGQGTQY
>TRBV28|TRBJ1-5
ASSSNLRWQPQH
>TRBV7-9|TRBJ1-2
ASSLSSGTGYGGYT
>TRBV7-9|TRBJ2-3
ASSQGTDTQY
>TRBV4-1|TRBJ2-4
ASSQDSGGLGIQY
>TRBV28|TRBJ2-6
ASSPIFFGRGQSGANVLT
>TRBV20-1|TRBJ2-5
SARQETQY
>TRBV19|TRBJ1-1
ASSAGQGFTEAF
>TRBV19|TRBJ2-3
ASSLQGAGTDTQY
>TRBV5-1|TRBJ2-7
ASSLLGQNLYEQY
>TRBV2|TRBJ1-1
ASTWANTEAF
>TRBV30|TRBJ1-3
AWSTFTGSGNTIY
>TRBV5-1|TRBJ2-5
ASSLRHPKETQY
>TRBV7-4|TRBJ2-4
ASSSEKDRRLAKNIQY
>TRBV2|TRBJ1-4
ASTRQPRREKLF
>TRBV11-1|TRBJ2-7
ASSYAPGRSEQY
>TRBV5-4|TRBJ2-3
ASSLRSGYGTDTQY